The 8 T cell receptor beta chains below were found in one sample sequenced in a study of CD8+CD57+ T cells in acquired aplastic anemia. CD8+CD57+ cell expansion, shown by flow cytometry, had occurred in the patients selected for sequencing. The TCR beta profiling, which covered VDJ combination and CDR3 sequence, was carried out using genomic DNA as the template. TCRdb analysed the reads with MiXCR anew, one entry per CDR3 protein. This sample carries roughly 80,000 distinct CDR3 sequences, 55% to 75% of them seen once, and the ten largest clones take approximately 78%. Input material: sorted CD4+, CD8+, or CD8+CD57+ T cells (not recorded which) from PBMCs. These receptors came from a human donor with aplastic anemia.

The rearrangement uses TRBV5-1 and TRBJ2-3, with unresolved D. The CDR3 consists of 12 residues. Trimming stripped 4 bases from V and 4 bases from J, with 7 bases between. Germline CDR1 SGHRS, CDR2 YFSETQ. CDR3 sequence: CASSPAPDTQYF. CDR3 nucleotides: TGCGCCAGCAGCCCAGCCCCAGATACGCAGTATTTT.

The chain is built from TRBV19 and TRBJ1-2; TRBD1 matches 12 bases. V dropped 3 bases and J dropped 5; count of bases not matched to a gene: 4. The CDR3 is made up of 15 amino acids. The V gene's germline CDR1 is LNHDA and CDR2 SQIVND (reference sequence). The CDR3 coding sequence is TGTGCCAGTAGTATTGGGACAGGGGGCGGATATGGCTACACCTTC. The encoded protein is CASSIGTGGGYGYTF.

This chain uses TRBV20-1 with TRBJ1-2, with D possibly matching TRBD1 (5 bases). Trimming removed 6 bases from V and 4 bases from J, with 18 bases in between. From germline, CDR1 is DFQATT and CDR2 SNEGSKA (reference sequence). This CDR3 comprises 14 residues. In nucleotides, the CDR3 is TGCAGTGCGCGGGACGGGGAGGGCGGCTATGGCTACACCTTC. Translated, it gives CSARDGEGGYGYTF.

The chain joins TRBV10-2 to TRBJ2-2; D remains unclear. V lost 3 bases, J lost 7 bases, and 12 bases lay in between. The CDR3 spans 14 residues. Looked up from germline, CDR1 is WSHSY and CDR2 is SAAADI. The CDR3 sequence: CASSEPARNGELFF. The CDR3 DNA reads TGCGCCAGCAGTGAACCAGCTAGGAACGGGGAGCTGTTTTTT.

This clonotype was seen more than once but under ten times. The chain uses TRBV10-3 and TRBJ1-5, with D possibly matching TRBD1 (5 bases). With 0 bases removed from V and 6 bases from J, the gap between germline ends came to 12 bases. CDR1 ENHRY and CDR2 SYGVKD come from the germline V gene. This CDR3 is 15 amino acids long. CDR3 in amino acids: CAISESSTAVQPQHF. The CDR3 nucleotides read TGTGCCATCAGTGAGTCGTCGACAGCGGTTCAGCCCCAGCATTTT.

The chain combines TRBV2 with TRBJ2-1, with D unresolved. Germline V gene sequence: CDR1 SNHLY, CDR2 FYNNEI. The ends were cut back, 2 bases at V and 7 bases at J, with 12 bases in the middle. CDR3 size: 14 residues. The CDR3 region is CASSERAVRNEQFF. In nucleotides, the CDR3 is TGTGCCAGCAGTGAAAGGGCCGTGCGGAATGAGCAGTTCTTC.

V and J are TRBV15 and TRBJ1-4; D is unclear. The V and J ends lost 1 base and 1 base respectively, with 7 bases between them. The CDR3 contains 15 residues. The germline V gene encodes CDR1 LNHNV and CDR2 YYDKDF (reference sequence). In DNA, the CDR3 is TGTGCCACCAGCAGAGCGGCAGAAACTAATGAAAAACTGTTTTTT. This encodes CATSRAAETNEKLFF. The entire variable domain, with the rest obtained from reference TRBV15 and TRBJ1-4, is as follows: DAMVIQNPRYQVTQFGKPVTLSCSQTLNHNVMYWYQQKSSQAPKLLFHYYDKDFNNEADTPDNFQSRRPNTSFCFLDIRSPGLGDTAMYLCATSRAAETNEKLFFGSGTQLSVL.

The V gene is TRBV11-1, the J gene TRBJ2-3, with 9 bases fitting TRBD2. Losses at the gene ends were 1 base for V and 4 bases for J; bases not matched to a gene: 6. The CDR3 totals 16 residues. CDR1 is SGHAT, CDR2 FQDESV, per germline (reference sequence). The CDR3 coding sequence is TGTGCCAGCAGCTTAGTGCCTAGCGGGGACGCAGATACGCAGTATTTT. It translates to CASSLVPSGDADTQYF.